This TCR beta chain was captured in a study of Tregs in tolerant kidney transplant recipients. Whole-study results and caveats: For some patients, primers changed over time, blocking nucleotide-level comparison. Biological reproducibility was not directly addressed in this study.

A word on this clone: Its antigen is still unknown.

Unstimulated Tregs (CD4+CD25+CD127-) and CD4+CD25- non-Tregs were sorted from PBMCs. Measured with immunoSEQ multiplex PCR; TCRdb has only the in-frame clones, and not every one. Of about 110,000 clones listed, around 87% are singletons. The source of this sequence is a human donor who received a combined kidney and bone marrow transplant. The sample consisted of CD4+ T cells from blood, taken before the transplant.

CDR3: CASSPGTPTPLETQYF. In nucleotides, the CDR3 is TGTGCCAGCAGCCCCGGGACACCTACCCCCTTGGAGACCCAGTACTTC. This chain connects TRBV9 to TRBJ2-5; D might be TRBD1 (6 bases). V was cut by 4 bases and J by 5 bases, with 21 bases left in between. Germline CDR1 is SGDLS and CDR2 is YYNGEE. The length of the CDR3 is 16 residues.